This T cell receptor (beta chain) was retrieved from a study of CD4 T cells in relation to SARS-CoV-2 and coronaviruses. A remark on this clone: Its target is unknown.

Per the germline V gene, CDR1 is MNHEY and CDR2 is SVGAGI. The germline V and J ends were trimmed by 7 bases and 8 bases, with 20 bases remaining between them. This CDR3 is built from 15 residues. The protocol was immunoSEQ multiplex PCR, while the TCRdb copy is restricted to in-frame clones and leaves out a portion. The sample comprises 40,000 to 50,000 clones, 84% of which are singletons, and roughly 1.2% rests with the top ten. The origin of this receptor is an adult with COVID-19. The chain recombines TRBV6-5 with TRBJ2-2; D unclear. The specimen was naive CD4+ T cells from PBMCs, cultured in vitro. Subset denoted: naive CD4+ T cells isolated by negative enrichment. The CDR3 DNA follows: TGTGCCAGCACCCCAATGCGGACCTCCGGAGGGGAGCTGTTTTTT. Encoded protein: CASTPMRTSGGELFF.